The 18 T cell receptor beta chains below were found in one sample sequenced in a study of T cells after yellow fever vaccination. MiXCR, run by TCRdb on the 5' RACE reads, gives a single entry per CDR3 protein. Of 120,000 or so distinct CDR3 sequences listed, 7.2% are singletons. The specimen comprised CD4+ T cells sorted from PBMCs, sampled 35 to 50 days after the first yellow fever vaccination. The receptors originated from a man younger than 30 who received the YFV17D yellow fever vaccine.

This clonotype was seen many times. V gene TRBV12-3 or TRBV12-4 combines with J gene TRBJ2-3; 14 nucleotides align to TRBD2. The CDR3 has 18 residues. Germline trimming cut 6 bases from V and 2 bases from J; bases unmatched to any gene: 10. The CDR3 here is CASSPGLAGAHYTDTQYF. CDR3 nucleotide sequence: TGTGCCAGCAGCCCGGGACTAGCGGGGGCCCATTACACAGATACGCAGTATTTT.

V and J are TRBV18 and TRBJ2-2; 10 positions agree with TRBD1. J gave up 7 bases and V 4 bases, and 12 bases lay outside the gene matches. Germline CDR1 KGHSH, CDR2 LQKENI. There are 17 residues in the CDR3. The CDR3 region is CASSLYTGTGVIGELFF. DNA of the CDR3: TGTGCCAGCTCACTCTACACCGGGACAGGGGTGATCGGGGAGCTGTTTTTT. The full variable domain, in which reference TRBV18 and TRBJ2-2 provide the parts outside the CDR3, is NAGVMQNPRHLVRRRGQEARLRCSPMKGHSHVYWYRQLPEEGLKFMVYLQKENIIDESGMPKERFSAEFPKEGPSILRIQQVVRGDSAAYFCASSLYTGTGVIGELFFGEGSRLTVL.

This clonotype was seen repeatedly, ten times or more. The genes are TRBV6-1 and TRBJ2-3; the match to TRBD2 covers 7 bases. CDR1 MNHNS and CDR2 SASEGT come from the germline V gene. With V trimmed by 6 bases and J by 6 bases, 9 bases remained unmatched. The CDR3 runs to 14 residues. The DNA of the CDR3 is TGTGCCAGCAGGGGGGGGGTGCAGACGGATACGCAGTATTTT. This translates into CASRGGVQTDTQYF.

This clonotype was detected only a few times. This rearrangement joins TRBV5-1 to TRBJ2-4; TRBD1 matches at 10 bases. Germline V gives CDR1 SGHRS, CDR2 YFSETQ. The CDR3 loop spans 14 amino acids. V lost 0 bases, J lost 9 bases, and 3 bases stayed unmatched. CDR3 sequence reads: CASSLDGDRGIQYF. DNA of the CDR3: TGCGCCAGCAGCTTGGACGGGGACAGGGGCATTCAGTACTTC.

This clonotype was detected many times. The chain employs TRBV5-6 and TRBJ1-2; D remains ambiguous. This CDR3 has 15 amino acids. CDR1 SGHDT and CDR2 YYEEEE come from the germline V gene. Deletions cut 0 bases from V and 7 bases from J, with 16 bases between. In DNA form, the CDR3 reads TGTGCCAGCAGCTTGGCCGGGGATGTTGGTGGTGGCTACACCTTC. This gives the protein CASSLAGDVGGGYTF.

This sequence joins TRBV5-6 and TRBJ1-1, with TRBD1 as a possible D gene (5 bases). V gave up 4 bases and J gave up 1 base, with 11 bases separating them. The CDR3 contains 14 residues. Germline CDR1 SGHDT, CDR2 YYEEEE. CDR3 residues: CASSRRDQNTEAFF. CDR3 bases: TGTGCCAGCAGCCGGCGGGACCAGAACACTGAAGCTTTCTTT.

This clonotype was observed many times. The chain is built from TRBV15 and TRBJ2-7; TRBD1 matches at 8 bases. The CDR3 consists of 16 residues. Germline assignment: CDR1 LNHNV and CDR2 YYDKDF (reference sequence). J was trimmed by 3 bases and V by 0 bases; bases with no gene match: 7. CDR3 residues: CATSRDTGQGNYEQYV. CDR3 sequence (DNA): TGTGCCACCAGCAGAGACACCGGACAGGGCAACTACGAGCAGTACGTC.

The rearrangement joins TRBV7-3 to TRBJ2-7; 7 bases are a match to TRBD1. CDR3 length equals 13 residues. J lost 5 bases, V lost 0 bases, and 1 base had no gene match. Germline-derived CDR1 and CDR2 are SGHTA and FQGTGA. The CDR3 loop reads CASSLTGGHEQYF. The CDR3 DNA follows: TGTGCCAGCAGCTTAACAGGGGGCCACGAGCAGTACTTC.

The chain joins TRBV7-3 to TRBJ2-6, with a tentative D call TRBD1 (6 bases). V was trimmed by 4 bases and J by 0 bases, leaving 10 bases between them. The CDR3 length is 16 residues. The V gene's germline CDR1 is SGHTA and CDR2 FQGTGA. The CDR3 coding sequence is TGTGCCAGCAGCTCGGGACATAGCTCTGGGGCCAACGTCCTGACTTTC. This gives the protein CASSSGHSSGANVLTF.

The sample holds many counts of this clonotype. This chain joins TRBV5-4 and TRBJ2-7, with D unclear. V lost 3 bases and J 2 bases, leaving 9 bases between the germline ends. Germline V gene lookup returns CDR1 SGHNT and CDR2 YYREEE (reference sequence). The CDR3 contains 13 residues. The CDR3: CASSSPITYEQYF. The CDR3 DNA sequence: TGTGCCAGCAGCTCCCCCATCACCTACGAGCAGTACTTC.

This clonotype was seen repeatedly, ten times or more. The chain combines TRBV4-1 with TRBJ2-1; D perhaps matches TRBD1 (6 bases). Germline-derived CDR1 and CDR2 are MGHRA and YSYEKL. The CDR3 runs 14 residues. V lost 1 base and J 8 bases, leaving 12 bases between the germline ends. In DNA form, the CDR3 reads TGCGCCAGCAGCCAAGGAGACAGGTATCATGAGCAGTTCTTC. Translated: CASSQGDRYHEQFF.

This clonotype was seen more than once but under ten times. The V gene is TRBV20-1, the J gene TRBJ1-1, with TRBD1 matching over 7 bases. J was trimmed by 0 bases and V by 4 bases; bases with no gene match: 2. Per germline, CDR1 DFQATT and CDR2 SNEGSKA (reference sequence). The CDR3 is 13 residues long. CDR3: CSATRGVNTEAFF. The CDR3 nucleotides read TGCAGTGCTACCAGGGGGGTGAACACTGAAGCTTTCTTT.

In its sample, this clonotype was seen a few times. The J gene is TRBJ1-1, the V gene TRBV5-4; D not resolved. V lost 0 bases to trimming and J lost 2 bases, with 11 bases between them. The CDR3 sequence is 15 residues long. Germline V gives CDR1 SGHNT, CDR2 YYREEE (reference sequence). This CDR3 is CASSLGLGSNTEAFF. CDR3 sequence (DNA): TGTGCCAGCAGCTTGGGTCTCGGCAGTAACACTGAAGCTTTCTTT. The whole variable domain, filled in from reference TRBV5-4 and TRBJ1-1, reads ETGVTQSPTHLIKTRGQQVTLRCSSQSGHNTVSWYQQALGQGPQFIFQYYREEENGRGNFPPRFSGLQFPNYSSELNVNALELDDSALYLCASSLGLGSNTEAFFGQGTRLTVV.

There are many counts of this clonotype. The V call is TRBV18, the J call TRBJ1-2, with TRBD1 identical over 9 bases. The CDR3 is 17 residues long. In germline, CDR1 is KGHSH, CDR2 LQKENI. The ends lost 6 bases at V and 10 bases at J; junction bases unmatched: 21. The CDR3 protein is CASSLTGVQGAASLYTF. The CDR3, as DNA: TGTGCCAGCTCTCTGACGGGGGTACAGGGGGCTGCCTCTCTCTACACCTTC. Variable domain in full (rest from reference TRBV18 and TRBJ1-2): NAGVMQNPRHLVRRRGQEARLRCSPMKGHSHVYWYRQLPEEGLKFMVYLQKENIIDESGMPKERFSAEFPKEGPSILRIQQVVRGDSAAYFCASSLTGVQGAASLYTFGSGTRLTVV.

This clonotype was picked up a small number of times. The V and J genes are TRBV19 and TRBJ1-2; 7 bases agree with TRBD1. Germline CDR1 reads LNHDA; CDR2 reads SQIVND (reference sequence). The CDR3 is made up of 14 amino acids. The junction had 13 bases not matched to a gene; V was cut back by 7 bases and J by 8 bases. In DNA, the CDR3 is TGTGCCAGTACCCAACAGGGGACTATGGGCGGCTACACCTTC. Translation: CASTQQGTMGGYTF.

The chain joins TRBV19 to TRBJ2-2, with D unclear. V dropped 5 bases and J dropped 0 bases, with 10 bases sitting between them. Germline CDR1 is LNHDA and CDR2 is SQIVND (reference sequence). This CDR3 contains 15 residues. The CDR3 region is CASSSPSANTGELFF. CDR3 in DNA: TGTGCCAGTAGTTCCCCTTCCGCGAACACCGGGGAGCTGTTTTTT.

A single count supports this clonotype. This clone may be a read error of a much larger clone one base away. This chain connects TRBV6-1 to TRBJ1-4; D remains ambiguous. The V end lost 6 bases, the J end lost 5 bases, and 16 bases lay between the germline ends. CDR3 length: 15 residues. Germline V lookup: CDR1 MNHNS, CDR2 SASEGT. CDR3 in DNA: TGTGCCAGCAGCCATGACTACAGTGGGAATGAAAAACTGTTTTTT. Amino acid sequence: CASSHDYSGNEKLFF.

This clonotype was detected a few times. The chain has TRBV19 and TRBJ1-2, with D maybe TRBD1 (5 bases). This CDR3 has 14 amino acids. Germline CDR1 is LNHDA and CDR2 is SQIVND (reference sequence). V gave up 7 bases and J gave up 5 bases, with 17 bases separating them. The CDR3 DNA reads as TGTGCCAGTAAGGAGGGGCCGACCCTTTATGGCTACACCTTC. It codes for CASKEGPTLYGYTF.